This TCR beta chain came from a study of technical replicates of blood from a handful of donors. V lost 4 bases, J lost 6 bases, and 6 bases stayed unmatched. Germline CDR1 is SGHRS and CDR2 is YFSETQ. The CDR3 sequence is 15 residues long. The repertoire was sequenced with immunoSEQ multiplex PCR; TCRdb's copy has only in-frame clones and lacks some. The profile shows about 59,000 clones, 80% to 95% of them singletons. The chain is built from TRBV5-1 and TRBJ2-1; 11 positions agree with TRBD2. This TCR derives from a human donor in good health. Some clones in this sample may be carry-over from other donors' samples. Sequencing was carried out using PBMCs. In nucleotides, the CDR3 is TGCGCCAGCAGCGTGCTAGCGGGGGGCTTCAATGAGCAGTTCTTC. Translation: CASSVLAGGFNEQFF.